Sequencing of this T cell receptor beta chain was carried out in a study of blood T cell repertoires in COVID-19. About the research overall: From the United States, Italy and Spain came samples of acute and convalescent COVID-19. From T cells, B-cell-depleted T cells, or PBMCs came the material, which was cDNA or gDNA.

The table came from immunoSEQ multiplex PCR; TCRdb's copy has only in-frame clones and leaves some out. Here the sample spans 30,000 to 35,000 clones, 93% being singletons. From germline, CDR1 is SEHNR and CDR2 FQNEAQ (reference sequence). The CDR3 length is 17 residues. After removal of 3 bases from V and 2 bases from J, the junction contained 8 bases not matched to a gene. Specimen: peripheral blood. The sequence was collected from a human donor in a cohort sampled during active COVID-19. This chain uses TRBV7-9 with TRBJ2-2; 8 bases agree with TRBD1. The CDR3 DNA sequence: TGTGCCAGCAGCTTCCCTAAGGGACAGGAAAACACCGGGGAGCTGTTTTTT. It is translated as CASSFPKGQENTGELFF.